Described below is a single TCR beta chain sequence and its context. The data were obtained in a study of blood T cell repertoires in COVID-19. Study-level information: Whether acute or convalescent, the COVID-19 samples came from the United States, Italy and Spain. T cells, B-cell-depleted T cells, or PBMCs provided the cDNA or gDNA that served as material.

The CDR3 length is 15 residues. The V and J ends lost 4 bases and 4 bases respectively, with 15 bases between them. Germline V gene data show CDR1 as MNHEY and CDR2 as SVGAGI. Original analysis: Estimated nucleated cell counts came from reference gene primer amplification. Method: immunoSEQ multiplex PCR; TCRdb's copy keeps in-frame clones and lacks some. The V and J calls and clone size come from that table; D and trimming were worked out from the DNA. Here the sample spans 200,000 or so clones, around 85% being singletons. Sample: peripheral blood. The rearrangement joins TRBV6-5 to TRBJ2-3; D may be TRBD2 (6 bases). This sequence originates from a woman aged 70-85 years with acute or convalescent COVID-19. The CDR3 coding sequence is TGTGCCAGCAGTTCCGGGGGAGCAGGCGCAGATACGCAGTATTTT. This encodes CASSSGGAGADTQYF.